A single sample is the source of the 22 T cell receptor beta chains below, sequenced in a study of beta chain features in type 1 diabetes. cDNA synthesis used the whole RNA isolate, giving expressed TCRB sequences. Sequencing used immunoSEQ multiplex PCR; TCRdb keeps in-frame clones, though not all of them. The data hold tens of thousands of clones, with under 35% observed a single time. Sequenced sample: stem cell memory CD4+ T cells from blood. These TCRs come from a woman between 18 and 29 years old in good health.

The V gene is TRBV7-9, the J gene TRBJ2-7; D may be TRBD2 (5 bases). The V end lost 1 base, the J end lost 0 bases, and 10 bases lay between the germline ends. This CDR3 contains 15 residues. CDR1 is SEHNR, CDR2 FQNEAQ, per germline (reference sequence). In DNA, the CDR3 is TGTGCCAGCAGCTTAGGTAACGGGATCTCCTACGAGCAGTACTTC. It codes for CASSLGNGISYEQYF.

The chain uses TRBV29-1 and TRBJ2-1; a possible D gene is TRBD2 (5 bases). CDR3 length: 13 residues. V shed 7 bases and J shed 3 bases, with 13 bases lying between them. CDR1 and CDR2 (germline): SQVTM, ANQGSEA. CDR3 residues: CSAGPGNYNEQFF. CDR3 in DNA: TGCAGCGCCGGGCCGGGGAACTACAATGAGCAGTTCTTC.

The CDR3 sequence is CAWSGGGRVTGELFF. The CDR3 nucleotides read TGTGCCTGGAGTGGGGGGGGCAGGGTCACCGGGGAGCTGTTTTTT. The chain couples TRBV30 to TRBJ2-2, with D perhaps TRBD2 (7 bases). Germline CDR1 is GTSNPN and CDR2 is SVGIG (reference sequence). The CDR3 loop spans 15 amino acids. Trimming shortened V by 1 base and J by 4 bases, and 13 bases separated the two germline ends.

The chain carries TRBV10-1 and TRBJ2-2; TRBD1 agrees at 10 bases. This CDR3 region has 15 residues. J was trimmed by 5 bases and V by 5 bases; bases with no gene match: 5. Per the germline V gene, CDR1 is WNHNN and CDR2 is SYGVQD (reference sequence). The CDR3 DNA is TGCGCCAGCAGTAGACGGACAGGGGGGACCGGGGAGCTGTTTTTT. It specifies CASSRRTGGTGELFF.

The chain uses TRBV6-5 and TRBJ2-1; 8 bases fit TRBD2. Per germline, CDR1 MNHEY and CDR2 SVGAGI. The CDR3 has 16 amino acids. Unmatched junction bases numbered 6, after V lost 0 bases and J lost 5 bases. CDR3 sequence reads: CASSYSPGGRHNEQFF. Here the CDR3 DNA reads TGTGCCAGCAGTTACTCCCCGGGGGGGCGCCACAATGAGCAGTTCTTC.

This clone has only one observation. The V call is TRBV7-3, the J call TRBJ2-1; 8 bases fit TRBD1. V lost 5 bases to trimming and J lost 5 bases; unmatched junction nucleotides: 8. Looked up from germline, CDR1 is SGHTA and CDR2 is FQGTGA. The CDR3 extends over 15 amino acids. DNA of the CDR3: TGTGCCAGCAGCCGTTCGGGACAGGTTGACAATGAGCAGTTCTTC. The encoded protein is CASSRSGQVDNEQFF.

This clone was observed a few times. J is TRBJ2-7 and V is TRBV18; TRBD1 might be the D (5 bases). There are 13 residues in the CDR3. Deletions cut 3 bases from V and 4 bases from J, with 10 bases between. The germline V gene has CDR1 KGHSH and CDR2 LQKENI. The CDR3 spells CASSPGQWYEQYF. CDR3 nucleotide sequence: TGTGCCAGCTCACCGGGGCAGTGGTACGAGCAGTACTTC. The whole variable domain, filled in from reference TRBV18 and TRBJ2-7, reads NAGVMQNPRHLVRRRGQEARLRCSPMKGHSHVYWYRQLPEEGLKFMVYLQKENIIDESGMPKERFSAEFPKEGPSILRIQQVVRGDSAAYFCASSPGQWYEQYFGPGTRLTVT.

V is TRBV11-2 and J is TRBJ1-5; a possible D gene is TRBD1 (5 bases). Trimming removed 5 bases from V and 5 bases from J, with 16 bases in between. The germline CDR1 and CDR2 sequences are SGHAT and FQNNGV. This CDR3 is built from 15 residues. The CDR3: CASSPTGTGDQPQHF. The CDR3 DNA follows: TGTGCCAGCAGCCCGACCGGGACGGGGGATCAGCCCCAGCATTTT.

The chain carries TRBV18 and TRBJ1-1, with TRBD1 as a possible D gene (5 bases). The CDR3 has 16 amino acids. Trimming took 3 bases from V and 1 from J, leaving 15 bases between them. The germline V gene has CDR1 KGHSH and CDR2 LQKENI. Here the CDR3 DNA reads TGTGCCAGCTCACCCCCTTCTCGGGGGTGGAACACTGAAGCTTTCTTT. Its translation: CASSPPSRGWNTEAFF.

V and J are TRBV2 and TRBJ2-7; 16 bases are shared with TRBD2. The CDR3 totals 14 residues. Per the germline V gene, CDR1 is SNHLY and CDR2 is FYNNEI. With V trimmed by 6 bases and J by 8 bases, 4 bases remained unmatched. The CDR3 DNA is TGTGCCAGCAGGCCGGGACTAGCGGGAGGGAAGCAGTACTTC. This encodes CASRPGLAGGKQYF.

The chain employs TRBV4-1 and TRBJ2-1, with TRBD2 identical over 11 bases. J lost 4 bases, V lost 3 bases, and 8 bases had no gene match. The CDR3 covers 17 residues. The germline V gene has CDR1 MGHRA and CDR2 YSYEKL. The CDR3 coding sequence is TGCGCCAGCAGCCACCCTCCAGGGACTAGCGGATACAATGAGCAGTTCTTC. Translated: CASSHPPGTSGYNEQFF.

In the case of this clone: The junction departs from germline at one end; a sequencing error may be responsible. The V call is TRBV30, the J call TRBJ2-5, with a possible D match to TRBD1 (5 bases). The CDR3 is 15 residues long. Germline V CDR1 and CDR2: GTSNPN, SVGIG (reference sequence). In DNA form, the CDR3 reads TGTGCCTGGAGTCCAGGACAATCGCGTGGAGAGAGCCAGTACTTC. Its protein product is CAWSPGQSRGESQYF.

The chain couples TRBV5-6 to TRBJ1-2; D is possibly TRBD1 (6 bases). V was pared by 7 bases and J by 7 bases, with 17 bases between. CDR3 length equals 13 residues. Germline V gene data show CDR1 as SGHDT and CDR2 as YYEEEE. Here the CDR3 reads CASRTRGASGYTF. The CDR3 coding sequence is TGTGCCAGCCGTACCCGGGGGGCGAGTGGCTACACCTTC.

V is TRBV6-6 and J is TRBJ2-3, with 12 bases matching TRBD2. This CDR3 is 15 amino acids long. Germline V CDR1 and CDR2: MNHNY, SVGAGI (reference sequence). The V and J ends lost 6 bases and 3 bases, in that order; junction bases with no gene match: 4. CDR3: CASSDGLAGTDTQYF. The CDR3 DNA is TGTGCCAGCAGCGACGGACTAGCGGGGACAGATACGCAGTATTTT.

The V and J genes are TRBV7-9 and TRBJ1-1, with 10 nucleotides matching TRBD1. The CDR3 is made up of 16 amino acids. Germline-derived CDR1 and CDR2 are SEHNR and FQNEAQ (reference sequence). Losses at the gene ends were 6 bases for V and 5 bases for J; bases not matched to a gene: 12. CDR3 sequence (DNA): TGTGCCAGCAGTCAACCGGGACAGGGGATTGGGACTGAAGCTTTCTTT. It is translated as CASSQPGQGIGTEAFF.

The chain carries TRBV11-3 and TRBJ2-3, with a weak D call TRBD1 (6 bases). V lost 4 bases to trimming and J lost 4 bases, with 15 bases between them. The germline CDR1 and CDR2 sequences are SGHNT and YENEEA. The CDR3 is 15 amino acids. The CDR3 DNA follows: TGTGCCAGCAGCTCCGAACAGGGATCCGCAGATACGCAGTATTTT. Amino acid sequence: CASSSEQGSADTQYF. Based on the CDR3 plus reference TRBV11-3 and TRBJ2-3, the full variable domain is EAGVVQSPRYKIIEKKQPVAFWCNPISGHNTLYWYLQNLGQGPELLIRYENEEAVDDSQLPKDRFSAERLKGVDSTLKIQPAELGDSAVYLCASSSEQGSADTQYFGPGTRLTVL.

This sequence joins TRBV6-1 and TRBJ2-5, with D tentatively TRBD2 (5 bases). The germline gives CDR1 MNHNS, CDR2 SASEGT. Trimming took 5 bases from V and 3 from J, leaving 13 bases between them. This CDR3 is 14 amino acids long. The CDR3 loop reads CASSFGYGEETQYF. CDR3 in DNA: TGTGCCAGCAGTTTTGGCTACGGGGAAGAGACCCAGTACTTC.

The chain employs TRBV5-1 and TRBJ1-3; weak D call: TRBD1 (6 bases). The length of the CDR3 is 14 residues. CDR1 SGHRS and CDR2 YFSETQ come from the germline V gene. Trimming removed 4 bases from V and 2 bases from J, with 10 bases in between. The CDR3 bases are TGCGCCAGCAGCCGGACAGCCACTGGAAACACCATATATTTT. Its protein is CASSRTATGNTIYF.

The gene calls are TRBV28 and TRBJ1-2; 9 positions match TRBD1. The CDR3 has 15 residues. Trimming at V came to 2 bases and at J to 2 bases, leaving 3 bases not matched to a gene. Germline CDR1 and CDR2: MDHEN and SYDVKM. The CDR3: CASSLVGQGNYGYTF. The CDR3 bases are TGTGCCAGCAGTTTAGTAGGACAGGGGAACTATGGCTACACCTTC.

V gene TRBV6-5 combines with J gene TRBJ1-1; weak D call: TRBD1 (5 bases). The V end lost 6 bases, the J end lost 0 bases, and 14 bases lay between the germline ends. Per the germline V gene, CDR1 is MNHEY and CDR2 is SVGAGI. This CDR3 is 15 amino acids long. CDR3 in DNA: TGTGCCAGCAGGCCGCCGGGGGTTATGAACACTGAAGCTTTCTTT. Amino acids: CASRPPGVMNTEAFF.

The chain has TRBV27 and TRBJ1-1; D is uncertain. Germline V gene lookup returns CDR1 MNHEY and CDR2 SMNVEV (reference sequence). Trimming cost V 5 bases and J 8 bases, with 15 bases left between them. The CDR3 is made up of 13 amino acids. The DNA of the CDR3 is TGTGCCAGCAGTCCCCGTGACCCGCGGGAAGCTTTCTTT. Protein: CASSPRDPREAFF.

This clone appeared a few times. The CDR3 reads CASAEDRGFTGELFF. The CDR3 DNA is TGTGCTAGTGCCGAGGACAGGGGATTCACCGGGGAGCTGTTTTTT. This chain links TRBV12-5 with TRBJ2-2; 9 bases agree with TRBD1. CDR1 is LGHNT and CDR2 is FRNRAP in the germline V gene. Germline trimming cut 7 bases from V and 4 bases from J; bases unmatched to any gene: 7. This CDR3 spans 15 amino acids.